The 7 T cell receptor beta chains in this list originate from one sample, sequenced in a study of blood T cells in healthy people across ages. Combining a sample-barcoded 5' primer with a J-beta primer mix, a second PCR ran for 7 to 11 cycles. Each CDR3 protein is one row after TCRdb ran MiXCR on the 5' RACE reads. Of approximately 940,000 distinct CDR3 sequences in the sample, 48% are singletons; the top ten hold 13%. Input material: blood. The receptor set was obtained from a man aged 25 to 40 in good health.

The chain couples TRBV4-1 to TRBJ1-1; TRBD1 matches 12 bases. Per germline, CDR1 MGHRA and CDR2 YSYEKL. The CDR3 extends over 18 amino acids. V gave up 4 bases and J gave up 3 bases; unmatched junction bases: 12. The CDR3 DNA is TGCGCCAGCAGCCGGTATCCGGGACAGGGGGCGTCGGACACTGAAGCTTTCTTT. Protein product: CASSRYPGQGASDTEAFF.

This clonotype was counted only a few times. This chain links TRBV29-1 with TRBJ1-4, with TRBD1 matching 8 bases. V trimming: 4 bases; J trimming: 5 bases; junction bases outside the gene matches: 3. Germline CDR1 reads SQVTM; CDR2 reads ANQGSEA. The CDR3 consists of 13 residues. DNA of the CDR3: TGCAGCGTTGGACAGGGGTTGAATGAAAAACTGTTTTTT. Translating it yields CSVGQGLNEKLFF.

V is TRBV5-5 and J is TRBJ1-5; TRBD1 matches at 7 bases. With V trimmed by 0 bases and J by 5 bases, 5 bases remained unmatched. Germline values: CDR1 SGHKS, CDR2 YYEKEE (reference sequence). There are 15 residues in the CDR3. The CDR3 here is CASSLVVTGYQPQHF. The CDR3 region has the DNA TGTGCCAGCAGCTTGGTGGTGACAGGGTATCAGCCCCAGCATTTT.

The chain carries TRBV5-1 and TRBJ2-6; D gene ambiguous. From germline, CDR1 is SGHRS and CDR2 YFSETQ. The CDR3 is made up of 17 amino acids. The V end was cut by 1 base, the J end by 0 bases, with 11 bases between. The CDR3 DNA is TGCGCCAGCAGCTTGTTTGGCGTCCGCTCTGGGGCCAACGTCCTGACTTTC. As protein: CASSLFGVRSGANVLTF.

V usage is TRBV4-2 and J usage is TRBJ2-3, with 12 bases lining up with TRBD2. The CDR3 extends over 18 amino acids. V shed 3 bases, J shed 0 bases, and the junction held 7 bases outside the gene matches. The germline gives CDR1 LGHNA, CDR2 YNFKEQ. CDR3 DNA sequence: TGTGCCAGCAGCCACGGGACTAGCGGGTCCCCTAGCACAGATACGCAGTATTTT. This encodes CASSHGTSGSPSTDTQYF.

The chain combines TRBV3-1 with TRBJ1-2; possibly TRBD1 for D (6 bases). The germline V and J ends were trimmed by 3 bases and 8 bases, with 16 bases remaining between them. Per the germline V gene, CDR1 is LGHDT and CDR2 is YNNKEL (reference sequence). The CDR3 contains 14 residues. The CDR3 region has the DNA TGTGCCAGCAGCCACAGGGGAAGAGCGTGGGGCTACACCTTC. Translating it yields CASSHRGRAWGYTF.

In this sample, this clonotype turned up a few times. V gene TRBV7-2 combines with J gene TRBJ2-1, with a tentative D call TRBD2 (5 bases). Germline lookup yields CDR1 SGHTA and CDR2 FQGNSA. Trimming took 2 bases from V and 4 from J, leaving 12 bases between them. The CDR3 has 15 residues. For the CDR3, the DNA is TGTGCCAGCAGCTTAATGGGTACTAGTTACAATGAGCAGTTCTTC. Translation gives CASSLMGTSYNEQFF.